This record covers a single T cell receptor (beta chain). The antigen this receptor binds is unknown. Base quality data are lacking; no much larger clone is found one base away. This entry belongs to a study of vaccination effects on CD4 cells after COVID-19 (dated by TCRdb to 2021 to 2024). For the study in its entirety: To identify antigen-specific CD4+ T cell clonotypes by their expansion, the ViraFEST assay first stimulated PBMC with viral peptide pools and then applied TCR sequencing. A total of 9 to 11 COVID-19 convalescent patients and a handful of SARS-CoV-2-naive healthy vaccine recipients were included in the full study. Cultures from other donors in the study were sequenced with the Oncomine TCR Beta short-read assay on an Illumina iSeq 100. In both COVID-19 convalescent patients and infection-naive vaccine recipients, the study compared SARS-CoV-2 spike-specific CD4+ TCR repertoires from before mRNA vaccination with those from after it. Across the study, the median time from the second dose to post-vaccine sampling was 72 days (range 14 to 241). Some 2 million PBMC per well were cultured with 8.5 to 10 ug/ml peptides in IMDM containing approximately 4.5% human AB serum, about 9 IU/ml IL-2 and gentamicin.

Points the paper makes about the study in general: Marked clonal contraction was observed in both infection-induced and vaccine-induced clones at late post-vaccination timepoints, consistent with waning T cell responses. Only a small number of convalescent patients were included, and no early post-infection timepoints were available, which limited the study. Among healthy vaccine recipients, nearly all vaccine-induced clones were SARS-CoV-2 mono-reactive, and just 1 of 255 was cross-reactive with common cold coronaviruses.

The library was generated by the immunoSEQ multiplex PCR assay. DNA from the cultured and isolated CD4+ T cells underwent TCR beta CDR3 sequencing. On the authors' methods: Non-productive TCR sequences were discarded, and reads were trimmed to the CDR3 region, with only CDR3s of 7 or more amino acids retained. Antigen-specific clonotypes were identified with the MANAFEST web app by comparing expansion in peptide wells against reference cultures. To be called positive, a clone needed expansion at FDR<0.05 compared with the reference and with all other wells, an odds ratio greater than 5, and a frequency greater than 0.1% in two replicate wells. Clonotypes significantly expanded in SARS-CoV-2 spike wells and in at least one common cold coronavirus spike condition were defined as cross-reactive. CDR3 similarity was assessed by Levenshtein distance with the stringdist R package, and unrooted trees were built with ape in R 3.6.1. Not all clones reach the TCRdb copy of this immuneACCESS table, which keeps in-frame sequences only. Checked studies attribute under half of the gap to unresolved V genes and leave the rest unexplained. For V, J and clone size, that table is used; D and trimming come from the DNA. This sample lists 57,000 or so clones; under 85% were detected once. Approximately 4.5% of the sample rests with the top ten.

V lost 3 bases and J lost 0 bases; the stretch between them is 5 bases long. Including the terminal cysteine and phenylalanine, the CDR3 comprises 13 residues. The sequence is cut down to CDR3 DNA, 39 bases in frame from base 1. CDR1 is given as SGHNT and CDR2 as YYREEE, both from the germline V gene (reference sequence). After 10 days of culture, CD4+ T cells were isolated with the EasySep CD4+ T cell isolation kit. Two doses of either the BNT162b2 or the mRNA-1273 mRNA SARS-CoV-2 vaccine were administered to participants. The absence of prior SARS-CoV-2 infection in healthy vaccine recipients was confirmed by negative nucleocapsid antibodies before and after vaccination. Half of the culture medium was replaced with fresh IL-2-containing medium on days 3 and 7. Unless otherwise noted, each peptide stimulation condition was cultured in triplicate wells. Using Ficoll-Paque Plus gradient centrifugation, PBMC were separated from whole blood and then either used fresh or cryopreserved at -140C. The QIAamp micro DNA kit was used to extract genomic DNA from the cultured CD4+ T cells.

The source of this sequence is a human donor who received a COVID-19 vaccine. The sequence joins TRBV5-4 to TRBJ2-3, with the D gene not confidently named. The specimen was CD4+ T cells from PBMCs cultured without peptide, collected after COVID-19 vaccination. The DNA sequence is TGTGCCAGCAGCTATAGCAGCACAGATACGCAGTATTTT. Its translation is CASSYSSTDTQYF.